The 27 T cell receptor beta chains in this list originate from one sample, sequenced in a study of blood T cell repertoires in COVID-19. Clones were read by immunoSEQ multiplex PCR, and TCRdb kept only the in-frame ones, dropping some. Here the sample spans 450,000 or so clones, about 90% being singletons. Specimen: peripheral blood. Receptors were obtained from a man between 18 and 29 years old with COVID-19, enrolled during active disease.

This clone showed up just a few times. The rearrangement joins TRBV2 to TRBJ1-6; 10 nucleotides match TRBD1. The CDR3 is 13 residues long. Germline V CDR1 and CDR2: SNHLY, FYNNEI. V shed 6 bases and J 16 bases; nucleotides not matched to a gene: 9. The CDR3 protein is CASSAPDRGRLHF. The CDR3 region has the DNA TGTGCCAGCAGCGCTCCAGACAGGGGGCGACTCCACTTT.

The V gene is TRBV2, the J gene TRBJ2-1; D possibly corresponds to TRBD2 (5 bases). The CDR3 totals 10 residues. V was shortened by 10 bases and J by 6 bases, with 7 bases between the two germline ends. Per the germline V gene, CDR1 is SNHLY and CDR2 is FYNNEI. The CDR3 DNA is TGTGCCACCGGGGTCAATGAGCAGTTCTTC. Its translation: CATGVNEQFF.

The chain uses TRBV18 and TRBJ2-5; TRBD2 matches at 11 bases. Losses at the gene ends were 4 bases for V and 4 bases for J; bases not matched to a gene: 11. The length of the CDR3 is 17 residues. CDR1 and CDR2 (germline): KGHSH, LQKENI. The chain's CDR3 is CASSQNFLAGGSETQYF. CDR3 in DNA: TGTGCCAGCTCACAAAACTTCTTAGCGGGAGGGTCAGAGACCCAGTACTTC.

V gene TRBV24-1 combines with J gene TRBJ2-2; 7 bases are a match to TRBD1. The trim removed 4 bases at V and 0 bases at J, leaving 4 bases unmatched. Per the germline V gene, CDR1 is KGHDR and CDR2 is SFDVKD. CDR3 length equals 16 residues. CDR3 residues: CATSDSGQPNTGELFF. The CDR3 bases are TGTGCCACCAGTGACTCGGGACAGCCGAACACCGGGGAGCTGTTTTTT.

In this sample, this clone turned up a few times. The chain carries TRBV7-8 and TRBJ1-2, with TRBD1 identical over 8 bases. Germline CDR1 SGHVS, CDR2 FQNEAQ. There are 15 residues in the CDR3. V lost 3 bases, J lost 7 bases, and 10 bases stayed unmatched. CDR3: CASSFVQGASPGYTF. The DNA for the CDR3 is TGTGCCAGCAGCTTTGTCCAGGGGGCGTCCCCTGGCTACACCTTC.

CDR3 in amino acids: CASSEFMGMNTEAFF. The CDR3 DNA is TGTGCCAGCAGTGAATTTATGGGCATGAACACTGAAGCTTTCTTT. The J gene is TRBJ1-1, the V gene TRBV25-1; D gene unclear. V lost 1 base and J lost 0, with 9 bases in between. Germline V gene lookup returns CDR1 MGHDK and CDR2 SYGVNS. The CDR3 has 15 residues. Based on the CDR3 plus reference TRBV25-1 and TRBJ1-1, the full variable domain is EADIYQTPRYLVIGTGKKITLECSQTMGHDKMYWYQQDPGMELHLIHYSYGVNSTEKGDLSSESTVSRIRTEHFPLTLESARPSHTSQYLCASSEFMGMNTEAFFGQGTRLTVV.

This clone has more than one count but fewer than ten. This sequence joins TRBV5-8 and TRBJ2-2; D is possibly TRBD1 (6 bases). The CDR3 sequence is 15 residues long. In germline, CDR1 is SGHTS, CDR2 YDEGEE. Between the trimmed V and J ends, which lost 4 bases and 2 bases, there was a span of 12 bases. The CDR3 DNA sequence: TGTGCCAGCAGCCGACAGGTGTTAAACACCGGGGAGCTGTTTTTT. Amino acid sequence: CASSRQVLNTGELFF.

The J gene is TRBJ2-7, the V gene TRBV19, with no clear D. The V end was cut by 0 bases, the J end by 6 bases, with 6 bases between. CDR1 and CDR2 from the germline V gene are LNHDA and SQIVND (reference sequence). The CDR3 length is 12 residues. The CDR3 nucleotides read TGTGCCAGTAGTATAGATCCGGGCGAGCAGTACTTC. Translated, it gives CASSIDPGEQYF.

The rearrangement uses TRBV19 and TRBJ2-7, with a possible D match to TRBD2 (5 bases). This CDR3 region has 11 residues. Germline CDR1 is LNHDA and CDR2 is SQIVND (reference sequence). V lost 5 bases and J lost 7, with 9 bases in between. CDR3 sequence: CASSEPGEQYF. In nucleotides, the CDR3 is TGTGCCAGTAGTGAGCCGGGAGAGCAGTACTTC.

The CDR3 here is CAWSVSSAPYEQYF. CDR3 DNA sequence: TGTGCCTGGAGTGTCTCTAGCGCTCCCTACGAGCAGTACTTC. The V and J genes are TRBV30 and TRBJ2-7; D may be TRBD2 (6 bases). The V and J ends lost 0 bases and 2 bases respectively, with 11 bases between them. The CDR3 spans 14 residues. Germline CDR1 reads GTSNPN; CDR2 reads SVGIG (reference sequence).

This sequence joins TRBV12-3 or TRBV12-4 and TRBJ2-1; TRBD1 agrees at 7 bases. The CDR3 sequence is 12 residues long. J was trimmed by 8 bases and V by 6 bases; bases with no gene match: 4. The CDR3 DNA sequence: TGTGCCAGCAGGGGGACAGCTGATGAGCAGTTCTTC. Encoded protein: CASRGTADEQFF.

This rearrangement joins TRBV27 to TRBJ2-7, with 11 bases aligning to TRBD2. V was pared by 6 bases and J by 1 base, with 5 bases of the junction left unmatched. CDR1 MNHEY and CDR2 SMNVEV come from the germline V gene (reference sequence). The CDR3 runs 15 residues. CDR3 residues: CASSPTSGMSYEQYF. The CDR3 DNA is TGTGCCAGCAGCCCGACTAGCGGGATGTCCTACGAGCAGTACTTC.

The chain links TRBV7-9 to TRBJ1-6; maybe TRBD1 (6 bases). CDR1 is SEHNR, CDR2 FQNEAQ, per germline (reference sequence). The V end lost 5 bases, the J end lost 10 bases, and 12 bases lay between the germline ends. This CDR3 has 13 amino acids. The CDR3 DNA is TGTGCCAGCAGCCTAGAGGGGGAATCACCCCTCCACTTT. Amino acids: CASSLEGESPLHF. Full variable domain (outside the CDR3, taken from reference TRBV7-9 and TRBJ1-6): DTGVSQNPRHKITKRGQNVTFRCDPISEHNRLYWYRQTLGQGPEFLTYFQNEAQLEKSRLLSDRFSAERPKGSFSTLEIQRTEQGDSAMYLCASSLEGESPLHFGNGTRLTVT.

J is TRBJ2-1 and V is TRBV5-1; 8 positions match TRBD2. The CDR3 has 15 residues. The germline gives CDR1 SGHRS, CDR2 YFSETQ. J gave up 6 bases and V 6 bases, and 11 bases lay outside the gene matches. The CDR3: CASTNLGTSGNEQFF. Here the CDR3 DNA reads TGCGCCAGCACTAACTTAGGGACTAGTGGCAATGAGCAGTTCTTC.

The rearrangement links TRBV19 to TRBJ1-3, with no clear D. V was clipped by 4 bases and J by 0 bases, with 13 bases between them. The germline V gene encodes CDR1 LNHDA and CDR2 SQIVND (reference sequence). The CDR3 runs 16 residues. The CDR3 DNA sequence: TGTGCCAGTAGTACGCCGACTCCCGTCTCTGGAAACACCATATATTTT. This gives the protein CASSTPTPVSGNTIYF.

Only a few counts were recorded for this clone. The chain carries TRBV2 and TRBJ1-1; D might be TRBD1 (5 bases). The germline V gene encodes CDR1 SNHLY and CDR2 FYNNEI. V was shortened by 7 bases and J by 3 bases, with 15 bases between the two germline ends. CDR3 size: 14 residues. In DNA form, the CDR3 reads TGTGCCAGCAAAACTCGGGAGGGGTACACTGAAGCTTTCTTT. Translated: CASKTREGYTEAFF.

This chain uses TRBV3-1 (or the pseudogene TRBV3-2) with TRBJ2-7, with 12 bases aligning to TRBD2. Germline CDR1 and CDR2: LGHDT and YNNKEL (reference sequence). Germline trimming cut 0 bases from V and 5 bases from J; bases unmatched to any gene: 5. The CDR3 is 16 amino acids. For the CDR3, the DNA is TGTGCCAGCAGCCAAGATCGGACTAGCGGGAATCACGAGCAGTACTTC. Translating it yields CASSQDRTSGNHEQYF.

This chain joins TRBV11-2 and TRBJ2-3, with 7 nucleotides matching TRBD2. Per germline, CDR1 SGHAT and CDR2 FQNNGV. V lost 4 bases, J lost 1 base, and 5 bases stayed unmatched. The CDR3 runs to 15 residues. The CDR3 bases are TGTGCCAGCAGCTCTTCTCTAGCGGGCACAGATACGCAGTATTTT. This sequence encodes CASSSSLAGTDTQYF. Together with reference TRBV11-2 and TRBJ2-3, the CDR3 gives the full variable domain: EAGVAQSPRYKIIEKRQSVAFWCNPISGHATLYWYQQILGQGPKLLIQFQNNGVVDDSQLPKDRFSAERLKGVDSTLKIQPAKLEDSAVYLCASSSSLAGTDTQYFGPGTRLTVL.

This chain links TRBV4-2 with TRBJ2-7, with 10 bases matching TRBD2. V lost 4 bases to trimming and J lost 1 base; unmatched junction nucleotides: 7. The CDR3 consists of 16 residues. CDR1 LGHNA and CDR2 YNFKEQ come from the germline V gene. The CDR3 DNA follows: TGTGCCAGCAGCCGACTTAGCGGGGGGATTTCCTACGAGCAGTACTTC. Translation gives CASSRLSGGISYEQYF.

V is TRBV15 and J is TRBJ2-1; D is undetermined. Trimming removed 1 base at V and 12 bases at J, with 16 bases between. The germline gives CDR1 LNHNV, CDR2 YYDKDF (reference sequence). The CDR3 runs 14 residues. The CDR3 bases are TGTGCCACCAGCAGAGTATTGGAGTCAGAATCGCAGTTCTTC. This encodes CATSRVLESESQFF.

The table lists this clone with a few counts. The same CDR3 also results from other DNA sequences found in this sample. In DNA form, the CDR3 reads TGTGCCAGCAGCTTAGGGACGGGGAACTATGGCTACACCTTC. This encodes CASSLGTGNYGYTF. The chain joins TRBV13 to TRBJ1-2; D uncertain. Germline loops: CDR1 PRHDT, CDR2 FYEKMQ (reference sequence). Between the trimmed V and J ends, which lost 0 bases and 2 bases, there was a span of 7 bases. The length of the CDR3 is 14 residues. The full variable domain, completed using reference TRBV13 and TRBJ1-2, is AAGVIQSPRHLIKEKRETATLKCYPIPRHDTVYWYQQGPGQDPQFLISFYEKMQSDKGSIPDRFSAQQFSDYHSELNMSSLELGDSALYFCASSLGTGNYGYTFGSGTRLTVV.

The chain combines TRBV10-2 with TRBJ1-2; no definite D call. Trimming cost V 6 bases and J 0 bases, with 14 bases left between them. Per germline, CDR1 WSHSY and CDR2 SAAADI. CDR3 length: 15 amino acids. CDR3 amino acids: CASRDGVAANYGYTF. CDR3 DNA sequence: TGCGCCAGCAGGGACGGGGTAGCAGCTAACTATGGCTACACCTTC.

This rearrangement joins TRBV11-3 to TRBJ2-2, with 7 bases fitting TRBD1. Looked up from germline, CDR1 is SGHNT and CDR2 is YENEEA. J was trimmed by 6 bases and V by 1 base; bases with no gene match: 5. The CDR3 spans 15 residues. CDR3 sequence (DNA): TGTGCCAGCAGCTTAGTGGGACAGACCGCCGGGGAGCTGTTTTTT. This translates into CASSLVGQTAGELFF.

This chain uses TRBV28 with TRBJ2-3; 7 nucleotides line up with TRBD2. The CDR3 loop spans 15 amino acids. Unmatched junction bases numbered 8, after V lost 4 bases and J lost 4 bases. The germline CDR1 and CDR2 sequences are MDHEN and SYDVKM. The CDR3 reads CASSSGGRAADTQYF. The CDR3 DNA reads TGTGCCAGCAGTTCCGGAGGGAGGGCCGCAGATACGCAGTATTTT.

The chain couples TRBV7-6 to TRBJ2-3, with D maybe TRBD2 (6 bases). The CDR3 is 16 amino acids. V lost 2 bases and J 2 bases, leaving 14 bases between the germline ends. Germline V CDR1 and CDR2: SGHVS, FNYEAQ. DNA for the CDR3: TGTGCCAGCAGCTTATATAAGCGGGTCGACACAGATACGCAGTATTTT. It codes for CASSLYKRVDTDTQYF.

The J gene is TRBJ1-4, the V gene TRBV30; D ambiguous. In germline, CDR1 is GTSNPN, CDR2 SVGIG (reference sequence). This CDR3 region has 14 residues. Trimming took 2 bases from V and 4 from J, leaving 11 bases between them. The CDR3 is CAWSPGSYNEKLFF. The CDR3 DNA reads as TGTGCCTGGAGTCCTGGCAGTTATAATGAAAAACTGTTTTTT.

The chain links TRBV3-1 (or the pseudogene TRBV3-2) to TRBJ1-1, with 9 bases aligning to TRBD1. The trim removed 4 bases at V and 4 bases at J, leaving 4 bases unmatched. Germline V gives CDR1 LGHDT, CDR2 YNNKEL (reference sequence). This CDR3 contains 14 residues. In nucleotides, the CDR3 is TGTGCCAGCAGCCGCCCGGACAGGGGCACTGAAGCTTTCTTT. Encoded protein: CASSRPDRGTEAFF.